A single sample is the source of the 15 T cell receptor beta chains below, sequenced in a study of cytomegalovirus exposure and HLA in healthy donors. The PCR contained 60 Vbeta and 13 Jbeta primers. Sequencing was performed with immunoSEQ multiplex PCR; in TCRdb, only in-frame clones are kept and a portion is missing. The sample shows 120,000 to 150,000 clones, roughly 78% of them seen only once. Sequencing used PBMCs. The source of these receptors is a man younger than 30 in good health and CMV-seropositive.

The chain carries TRBV18 and TRBJ1-4, with no clear D. This CDR3 has 14 residues. Between the trimmed V and J ends, which lost 4 bases and 6 bases, there was a span of 12 bases. Germline CDR1 reads KGHSH; CDR2 reads LQKENI. As DNA, the CDR3 is TGTGCCAGCTCACTTGGACTAGCGGATGAAAAACTGTTTTTT. Translating gives CASSLGLADEKLFF. Variable domain in full (rest from reference TRBV18 and TRBJ1-4): NAGVMQNPRHLVRRRGQEARLRCSPMKGHSHVYWYRQLPEEGLKFMVYLQKENIIDESGMPKERFSAEFPKEGPSILRIQQVVRGDSAAYFCASSLGLADEKLFFGSGTQLSVL.

About this clone itself: The sample holds other DNA sequences that translate to the same CDR3. This chain links TRBV28 with TRBJ1-1; D might be TRBD1 (5 bases). This CDR3 is 13 amino acids long. The germline V and J ends were trimmed by 3 bases and 4 bases, with 9 bases remaining between them. The germline CDR1 and CDR2 sequences are MDHEN and SYDVKM. CDR3 coding DNA: TGTGCCAGCAGTTTCCAGGGAGGCACTGAAGCTTTCTTT. This gives the protein CASSFQGGTEAFF.

The V gene is TRBV27, the J gene TRBJ2-3, with TRBD2 matching 9 bases. This CDR3 contains 15 residues. Trimming at V came to 7 bases and at J to 3 bases, leaving 8 bases not matched to a gene. Germline V gene sequence: CDR1 MNHEY, CDR2 SMNVEV (reference sequence). CDR3 loop: CASTTRLAATDTQYF. As DNA, the CDR3 is TGTGCCAGCACTACTCGACTAGCGGCGACAGATACGCAGTATTTT.

The chain combines TRBV5-1 with TRBJ1-3; the match to TRBD1 covers 9 bases. There are 16 residues in the CDR3. The germline V gene has CDR1 SGHRS and CDR2 YFSETQ. J was trimmed by 11 bases and V by 2 bases; bases with no gene match: 14. CDR3 sequence: CASSLGSRDRDLAIYF. CDR3 nucleotides: TGCGCCAGCAGCTTAGGCTCCCGGGACAGGGATTTGGCCATATATTTT.

V gene TRBV19 combines with J gene TRBJ2-1; tentative D call: TRBD2 (6 bases). V lost 2 bases and J lost 7, with 9 bases in between. Germline-derived CDR1 and CDR2 are LNHDA and SQIVND (reference sequence). The CDR3 is made up of 13 amino acids. In nucleotides, the CDR3 is TGTGCCAGTAGTATAAGGACTATGAATGAGCAGTTCTTC. Protein sequence: CASSIRTMNEQFF.

This clone was observed a few times. V gene TRBV2 combines with J gene TRBJ1-1; perhaps TRBD1 as D (5 bases). Trimming removed 6 bases at V and 4 bases at J, with 12 bases between. The CDR3 runs 13 residues. Germline-derived CDR1 and CDR2 are SNHLY and FYNNEI. The CDR3 protein is CASSLVDSTEAFF. The CDR3 coding sequence is TGTGCCAGCAGCTTGGTTGACAGCACTGAAGCTTTCTTT.

Of note for this clone: Mismatch with germline at one junction end may stem from a read error. The V call is TRBV4-1, the J call TRBJ2-1; no firm D call. CDR3 length: 16 amino acids. Germline CDR1 is MGHRA and CDR2 is YSYEKL. CDR3: CASSQEDLSSYNEQFF. CDR3 bases: TGTGCCAGCAGCCAAGAAGACTTGAGCTCCTACAATGAGCAGTTCTTC.

V is TRBV28 and J is TRBJ1-5, with 7 bases that match TRBD1. J was trimmed by 1 base and V by 5 bases; bases with no gene match: 5. Germline assignment: CDR1 MDHEN and CDR2 SYDVKM. CDR3 length equals 15 residues. The CDR3 loop reads CASSRQGYSNQPQHF. The CDR3 DNA sequence: TGTGCCAGCAGTCGACAGGGCTACAGCAATCAGCCCCAGCATTTT. The full variable domain, completed using reference TRBV28 and TRBJ1-5, is DVKVTQSSRYLVKRTGEKVFLECVQDMDHENMFWYRQDPGLGLRLIYFSYDVKMKEKGDIPEGYSVSREKKERFSLILESASTNQTSMYLCASSRQGYSNQPQHFGDGTRLSIL.

V is TRBV5-1 and J is TRBJ2-1, with a tentative D call TRBD2 (6 bases). V gave up 3 bases and J gave up 0 bases, with 10 bases separating them. Germline V gene sequence: CDR1 SGHRS, CDR2 YFSETQ. This CDR3 comprises 15 residues. The CDR3 spells CASSSVGSSYNEQFF. As DNA, the CDR3 is TGCGCCAGCAGCTCTGTCGGGAGCTCCTACAATGAGCAGTTCTTC.

This chain links TRBV21-1 with TRBJ2-2; the table gives TRBD1 as D, unverified against the DNA. TRBV21-1 is classified as a pseudogene. This CDR3 region has 19 residues. For the CDR3, the DNA is TGTGCCAGCAGCAGGGGGGGAGGACAGGGGGTTTGCAACACCGGGGAGCTGTTTTTT. Protein: CASSRGGGQGVCNTGELFF.

The V call is TRBV27, the J call TRBJ2-3; 9 nucleotides line up with TRBD2. CDR1 and CDR2 (germline): MNHEY, SMNVEV (reference sequence). V lost 1 base, J lost 3 bases, and 8 bases stayed unmatched. CDR3 length: 17 residues. This chain's CDR3 is CASSLWGAGGPTDTQYF. The DNA for the CDR3 is TGTGCCAGCAGTTTATGGGGAGCGGGAGGCCCGACAGATACGCAGTATTTT.

This clone came up a few times. The V and J genes are TRBV9 and TRBJ2-1, with 8 bases aligning to TRBD2. V shed 7 bases and J 5 bases; nucleotides not matched to a gene: 5. The length of the CDR3 is 13 residues. Germline V gene data show CDR1 as SGDLS and CDR2 as YYNGEE. The chain's CDR3 is CASGPGGHNEQFF. CDR3 coding DNA: TGTGCCAGCGGTCCGGGAGGGCACAATGAGCAGTTCTTC.

The CDR3 DNA is TGTGCCAGCAGTCAGACAGCCTCCTACGAGCAGTACTTC. This sequence encodes CASSQTASYEQYF. The chain couples TRBV28 to TRBJ2-7, with a tentative D call TRBD1 (5 bases). This CDR3 has 13 residues. Germline lookup yields CDR1 MDHEN and CDR2 SYDVKM. V lost 5 bases and J lost 0, with 8 bases in between.

The chain couples TRBV28 to TRBJ2-7; 9 nucleotides align to TRBD2. The CDR3 length is 16 residues. V was pared by 3 bases and J by 0 bases, with 6 bases of the junction left unmatched. Germline V lookup: CDR1 MDHEN, CDR2 SYDVKM. CDR3 bases: TGTGCCAGCAGTTTCGGGACTAGCAGATACTCCTACGAGCAGTACTTC. Amino acids: CASSFGTSRYSYEQYF.

The CDR3 loop reads CASSPGGSGRLSSYNEQFF. CDR3 DNA sequence: TGCGCCAGCAGCCCGGGGGGTAGCGGGAGACTGAGCTCCTACAATGAGCAGTTCTTC. The V call is TRBV5-1, the J call TRBJ2-1; 9 positions agree with TRBD2. The J segment lost 0 bases and the V segment lost 4 bases, leaving 14 bases of the junction unmatched. The CDR3 has 19 residues. Germline V gene sequence: CDR1 SGHRS, CDR2 YFSETQ.